Presented here are 19 T cell receptor beta chains from one specimen sequenced in a study of T cell responses to AZD1222 COVID-19 vaccine (TCRdb year 2021). Reading the label with the study, this specimen's time point is: baseline before first vaccination. Libraries were prepared through the immunoSEQ multiplex PCR assay. TCRdb took over this immuneACCESS table, retaining in-frame rearrangements with V and J assigned. Such tables are incomplete; in checked studies, under half of the missing clones stem from an unresolved V gene, and the remainder is unexplained. The sample contains 90,000 to 130,000 clones, less than 95% of them found a single time. The ten largest clones capture about 7.8% of the sample. Sequences were derived from peripheral blood, sampled on day 0 of AZD1222 vaccination. Every receptor here comes from an adult in good health.

This chain links TRBV29-1 with TRBJ2-1; D gene unclear. The CDR3 runs to 15 residues. V dropped 6 bases and J dropped 4 bases, with 19 bases sitting between them. CDR1 is SQVTM, CDR2 ANQGSEA, per germline. The CDR3 coding sequence is TGCAGCGTAAAACTGACGGCTAGGCCTTACAATGAGCAGTTCTTC. Translation gives CSVKLTARPYNEQFF.

The rearrangement joins TRBV23-1 to TRBJ1-6; the D gene is possibly TRBD1 (5 bases). TRBV23-1 is given ORF status, its function remaining uncertain. Trimming left V 10 bases short and J 7 bases short, with 14 bases between. The CDR3 has 13 residues. The CDR3 loop is CANKSRANSPLHF. CDR3 bases: TGCGCCAACAAAAGCAGGGCCAATTCACCCCTCCACTTT.

The J gene is TRBJ2-3, the V gene TRBV19; tentatively, D is TRBD1 or TRBD2 (5 bases each). Trimming cost V 1 base and J 5 bases, with 13 bases left between them. The CDR3 is 15 residues long. Germline CDR1 LNHDA, CDR2 SQIVND (reference sequence). CDR3 coding DNA: TGTGCCAGTAGTATAGCAGGGACGACAAGAGATACGCAGTATTTT. It codes for CASSIAGTTRDTQYF.

The rearrangement joins TRBV11-2 to TRBJ2-7, with a tentative D call TRBD2 (5 bases). V lost 5 bases, J lost 0 bases, and 14 bases lay in between. Germline CDR1 reads SGHAT; CDR2 reads FQNNGV. CDR3 length: 15 amino acids. In DNA, the CDR3 is TGTGCCAGCAGCCCACGGGAAGGCAGCTCCTACGAGCAGTACTTC. Protein product: CASSPREGSSYEQYF.

CDR3 region: CASSYSTGLAGGRETQYF. The CDR3 bases are TGTGCCAGCAGTTACTCGACGGGACTAGCGGGGGGGAGAGAGACCCAGTACTTC. The gene calls are TRBV6-2 or TRBV6-3 and TRBJ2-5; 16 nucleotides agree with TRBD2. The CDR3 contains 18 residues. Germline lookup yields CDR1 MNHEY and CDR2 SVGEGT. With V trimmed by 0 bases and J by 4 bases, 5 bases remained unmatched.

The chain recombines TRBV3-1 (or the pseudogene TRBV3-2) with TRBJ1-4; D possibly corresponds to TRBD1 (5 bases). There are 15 residues in the CDR3. The V end lost 2 bases, the J end lost 7 bases, and 14 bases lay between the germline ends. Germline CDR1 is LGHDT and CDR2 is YNNKEL (reference sequence). The CDR3 region is CASSQRGGEGEKLFF. CDR3 DNA: TGTGCCAGCAGCCAACGTGGAGGGGAGGGTGAAAAACTGTTTTTT.

CDR3 region: CSVPDLRADGYTF. CDR3 in DNA: TGCAGCGTTCCTGACCTAAGGGCGGATGGCTACACCTTC. V and J are TRBV29-1 and TRBJ1-2, with D uncertain. V shed 5 bases and J shed 6 bases, with 16 bases lying between them. The length of the CDR3 is 13 residues. Germline lookup yields CDR1 SQVTM and CDR2 ANQGSEA.

In the case of this clone: The same CDR3 can be traced to other DNA sequences in this sample. The rearrangement uses TRBV5-1 and TRBJ2-7; 7 bases map to TRBD1. Germline trimming cut 2 bases from V and 1 base from J; bases unmatched to any gene: 6. CDR1 is SGHRS, CDR2 YFSETQ, per germline. CDR3 size: 15 residues. The CDR3 DNA reads as TGCGCCAGCAGCTTAATCCGGGACAGTTCCTACGAGCAGTACTTC. It yields the protein CASSLIRDSSYEQYF. Full variable domain (rest looked up from reference TRBV5-1 and TRBJ2-7): KAGVTQTPRYLIKTRGQQVTLSCSPISGHRSVSWYQQTPGQGLQFLFEYFSETQRNKGNFPGRFSGRQFSNSRSEMNVSTLELGDSALYLCASSLIRDSSYEQYFGPGTRLTVT.

This clone was seen only once. The chain is built from TRBV7-3 and TRBJ2-5; 7 nucleotides line up with TRBD2. V shed 1 base, J shed 5 bases, and the junction held 10 bases outside the gene matches. The CDR3 has 16 residues. Germline loops: CDR1 SGHTA, CDR2 FQGTGA. The CDR3: CASSLMAAGPEETQYF. CDR3 in DNA: TGTGCCAGCAGCTTAATGGCAGCGGGACCCGAGGAGACCCAGTACTTC.

The chain recombines TRBV18 with TRBJ2-1; D gene ambiguous. This CDR3 region has 13 residues. V was cut by 3 bases and J by 6 bases, with 9 bases left in between. Germline-derived CDR1 and CDR2 are KGHSH and LQKENI. CDR3 residues: CASSPAGSNEQFF. The CDR3 DNA sequence: TGTGCCAGCTCACCGGCAGGATCCAATGAGCAGTTCTTC.

This clone has only a few counts. The chain recombines TRBV24-1 with TRBJ1-1, with D unclear. CDR1 and CDR2 from the germline V gene are KGHDR and SFDVKD. Deletions cut 7 bases from V and 6 bases from J, with 11 bases between. This CDR3 spans 12 amino acids. CDR3 sequence: CATSLGTSEAFF. The CDR3 coding sequence is TGTGCCACCAGCCTCGGAACTTCTGAAGCTTTCTTT.

The chain uses TRBV4-2 and TRBJ2-7, with no clear D. Per germline, CDR1 LGHNA and CDR2 YNFKEQ. CDR3 length: 11 amino acids. Trimming took off 1 base at V and 6 bases at J, with 4 bases between the two ends. CDR3 DNA sequence: TGTGCCAGCAGCCAAGGGACCGAGCAGTACTTC. Translating gives CASSQGTEQYF.

The chain combines TRBV9 with TRBJ2-7; 9 positions agree with TRBD1. The CDR3 consists of 14 residues. Germline V gene lookup returns CDR1 SGDLS and CDR2 YYNGEE. V was clipped by 3 bases and J by 4 bases; unmatched bases: 5. The CDR3 spells CASSAGQGRYEQYF. The DNA of the CDR3 is TGTGCCAGCAGCGCCGGACAGGGGAGGTACGAGCAGTACTTC.

This clone was counted once. The CDR3 protein is CASSFAGLAVETQYF. DNA for the CDR3: TGTGCCAGCAGCTTCGCCGGCCTAGCGGTGGAGACCCAGTACTTC. This chain uses TRBV5-4 with TRBJ2-5, with 7 positions matching TRBD2. This CDR3 is 15 amino acids long. From germline, CDR1 is SGHNT and CDR2 YYREEE (reference sequence). V trimming: 2 bases; J trimming: 5 bases; junction bases outside the gene matches: 9.

The chain joins TRBV6-5 to TRBJ2-7, with D possibly TRBD1 on 5 matching bases. Trimming took 0 bases from V and 7 from J, leaving 19 bases between them. The CDR3 runs 16 residues. Per germline, CDR1 MNHEY and CDR2 SVGAGI. The CDR3 DNA reads TGTGCCAGCAGTTACTCGATGAGACAGTTCCCTAGGGAGCAGTACTTC. This gives the protein CASSYSMRQFPREQYF.

The CDR3 DNA follows: TGTGCCAGCAGTTTTGTGGGGTGGGGCGGCTACACCTTC. Translation gives CASSFVGWGGYTF. This chain uses TRBV12-3 or TRBV12-4 with TRBJ1-2; weak D call: TRBD1 (5 bases). Trimming removed 3 bases from V and 8 bases from J, with 13 bases in between. The CDR3 runs to 13 residues.

The chain has TRBV11-2 and TRBJ2-7; D call uncertain. The V end lost 1 base, the J end lost 7 bases, and 8 bases lay between the germline ends. The CDR3 is 12 amino acids. The germline gives CDR1 SGHAT, CDR2 FQNNGV. The CDR3 sequence is CASSLGYEEQYF. Written as DNA, the CDR3 is TGTGCCAGCAGCTTAGGGTACGAGGAGCAGTACTTC. Full variable domain (remainder filled in from reference TRBV11-2 and TRBJ2-7): EAGVAQSPRYKIIEKRQSVAFWCNPISGHATLYWYQQILGQGPKLLIQFQNNGVVDDSQLPKDRFSAERLKGVDSTLKIQPAKLEDSAVYLCASSLGYEEQYFGPGTRLTVT.

The chain has TRBV5-1 and TRBJ1-1; D is possibly TRBD1 (5 bases). The CDR3 is made up of 16 amino acids. From germline, CDR1 is SGHRS and CDR2 YFSETQ. V was trimmed by 4 bases and J by 0 bases, leaving 16 bases between them. The DNA of the CDR3 is TGCGCCAGCAGCCCGGGGCTACGGGGGATGAACACTGAAGCTTTCTTT. It is translated as CASSPGLRGMNTEAFF.

The V call is TRBV10-3, the J call TRBJ2-7; 7 bases align to TRBD2. CDR1 is ENHRY and CDR2 is SYGVKD in the germline V gene. The CDR3 contains 14 residues. The V gene end was trimmed by 4 bases and the J gene end by 0 bases; junction bases not matched to a gene: 3. Here the CDR3 reads CAISGGGSSYEQYF. CDR3 nucleotides: TGTGCCATCAGTGGGGGGGGGAGCTCCTACGAGCAGTACTTC.